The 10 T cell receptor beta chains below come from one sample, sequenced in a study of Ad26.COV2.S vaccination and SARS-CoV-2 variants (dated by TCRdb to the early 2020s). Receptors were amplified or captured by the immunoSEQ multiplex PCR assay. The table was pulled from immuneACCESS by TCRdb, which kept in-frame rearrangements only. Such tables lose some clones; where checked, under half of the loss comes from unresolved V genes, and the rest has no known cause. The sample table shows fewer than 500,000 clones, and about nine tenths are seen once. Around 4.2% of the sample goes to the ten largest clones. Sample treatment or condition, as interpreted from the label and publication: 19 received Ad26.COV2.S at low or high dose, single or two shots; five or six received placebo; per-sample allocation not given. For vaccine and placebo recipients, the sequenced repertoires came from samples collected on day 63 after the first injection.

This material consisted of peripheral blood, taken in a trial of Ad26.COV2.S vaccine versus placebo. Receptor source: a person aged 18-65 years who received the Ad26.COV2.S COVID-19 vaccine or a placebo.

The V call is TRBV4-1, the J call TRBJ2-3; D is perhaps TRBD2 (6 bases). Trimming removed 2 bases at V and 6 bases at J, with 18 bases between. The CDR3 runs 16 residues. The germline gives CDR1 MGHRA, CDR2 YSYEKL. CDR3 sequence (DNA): TGCGCCAGCAGCCAACAGGGCGGTCGGGAGTCGGATACGCAGTATTTT. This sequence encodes CASSQQGGRESDTQYF.

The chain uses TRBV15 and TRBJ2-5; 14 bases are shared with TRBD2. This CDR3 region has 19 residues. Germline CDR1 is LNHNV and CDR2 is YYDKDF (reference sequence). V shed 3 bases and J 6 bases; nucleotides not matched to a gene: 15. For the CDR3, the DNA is TGTGCCACCAGCAGCCGAAAGGGGGGGACTAGCGGGAGTGGAAAGACCCAGTACTTC. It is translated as CATSSRKGGTSGSGKTQYF. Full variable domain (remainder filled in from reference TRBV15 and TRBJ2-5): DAMVIQNPRYQVTQFGKPVTLSCSQTLNHNVMYWYQQKSSQAPKLLFHYYDKDFNNEADTPDNFQSRRPNTSFCFLDIRSPGLGDTAMYLCATSSRKGGTSGSGKTQYFGPGTRLLVL.

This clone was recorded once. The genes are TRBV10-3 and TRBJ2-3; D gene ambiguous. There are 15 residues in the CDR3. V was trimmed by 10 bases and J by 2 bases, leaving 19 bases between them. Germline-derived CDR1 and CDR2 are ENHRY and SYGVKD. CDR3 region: CATSSQELNTDTQYF. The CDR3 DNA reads TGTGCCACATCGTCCCAAGAGCTTAACACAGATACGCAGTATTTT.

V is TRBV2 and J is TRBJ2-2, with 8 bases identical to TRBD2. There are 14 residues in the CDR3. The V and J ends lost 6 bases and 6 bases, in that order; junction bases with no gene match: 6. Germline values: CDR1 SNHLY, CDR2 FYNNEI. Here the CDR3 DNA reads TGTGCCAGCAGGACCGGGAGGGCCTCCGGGGAGCTGTTTTTT. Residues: CASRTGRASGELFF.

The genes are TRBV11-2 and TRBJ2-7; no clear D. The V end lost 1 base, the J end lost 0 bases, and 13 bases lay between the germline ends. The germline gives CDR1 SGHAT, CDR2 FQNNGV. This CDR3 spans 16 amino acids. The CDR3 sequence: CASSLGARGRSYEQYF. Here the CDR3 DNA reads TGTGCCAGCAGCTTAGGAGCTCGAGGCCGCTCCTACGAGCAGTACTTC.

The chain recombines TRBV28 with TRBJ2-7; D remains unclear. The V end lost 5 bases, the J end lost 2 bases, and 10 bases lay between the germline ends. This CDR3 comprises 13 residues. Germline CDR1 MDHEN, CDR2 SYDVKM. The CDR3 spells CASSPRPPYEQYF. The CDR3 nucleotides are TGTGCCAGCAGTCCCCGGCCACCCTACGAGCAGTACTTC.

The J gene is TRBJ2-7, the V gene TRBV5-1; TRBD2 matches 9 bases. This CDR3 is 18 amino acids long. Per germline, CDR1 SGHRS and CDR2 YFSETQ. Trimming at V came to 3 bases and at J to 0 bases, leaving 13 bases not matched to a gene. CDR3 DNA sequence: TGCGCCAGCAGCTGGTCTGGGGCGGGAGGGCCTGGCTCCTACGAGCAGTACTTC. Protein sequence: CASSWSGAGGPGSYEQYF.

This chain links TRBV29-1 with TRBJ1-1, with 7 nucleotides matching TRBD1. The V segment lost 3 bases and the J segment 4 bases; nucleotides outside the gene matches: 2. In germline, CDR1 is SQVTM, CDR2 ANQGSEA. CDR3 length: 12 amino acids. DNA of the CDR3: TGCAGCGTTGACAGGGGGATCACTGAAGCTTTCTTT. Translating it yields CSVDRGITEAFF.

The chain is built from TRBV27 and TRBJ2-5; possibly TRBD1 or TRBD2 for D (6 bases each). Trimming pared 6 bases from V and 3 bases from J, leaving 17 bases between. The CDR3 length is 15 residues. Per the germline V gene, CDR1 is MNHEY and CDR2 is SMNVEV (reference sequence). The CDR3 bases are TGTGCCAGCAGCCTCGGGGGCGGGTGGAAAGAGACCCAGTACTTC. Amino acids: CASSLGGGWKETQYF.

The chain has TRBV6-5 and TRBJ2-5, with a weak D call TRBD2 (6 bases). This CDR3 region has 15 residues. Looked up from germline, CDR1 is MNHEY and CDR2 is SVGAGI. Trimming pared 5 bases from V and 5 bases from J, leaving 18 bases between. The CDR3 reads CASSPLPTSGETQYF. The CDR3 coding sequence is TGTGCCAGCAGTCCCCTCCCGACTAGTGGGGAGACCCAGTACTTC.